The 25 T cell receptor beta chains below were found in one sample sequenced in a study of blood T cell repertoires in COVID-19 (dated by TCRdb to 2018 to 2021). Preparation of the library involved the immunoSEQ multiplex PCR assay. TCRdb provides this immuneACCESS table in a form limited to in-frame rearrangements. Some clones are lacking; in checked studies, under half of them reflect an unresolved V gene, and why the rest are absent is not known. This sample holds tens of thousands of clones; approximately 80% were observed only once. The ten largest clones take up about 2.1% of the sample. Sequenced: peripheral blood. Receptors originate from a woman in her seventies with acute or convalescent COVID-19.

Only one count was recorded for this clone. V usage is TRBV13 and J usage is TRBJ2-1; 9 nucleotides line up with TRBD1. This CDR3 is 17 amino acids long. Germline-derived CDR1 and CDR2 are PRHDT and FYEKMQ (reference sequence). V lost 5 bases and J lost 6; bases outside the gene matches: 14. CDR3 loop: CASSAIKTRDRANEQFF. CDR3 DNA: TGTGCCAGCAGCGCAATAAAAACCCGGGACAGGGCCAATGAGCAGTTCTTC.

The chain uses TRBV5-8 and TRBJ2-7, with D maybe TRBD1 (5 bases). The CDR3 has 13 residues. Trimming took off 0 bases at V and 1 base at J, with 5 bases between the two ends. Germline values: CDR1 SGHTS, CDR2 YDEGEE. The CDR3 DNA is TGTGCCAGCAGCTTGGGACAGTCCTACGAGCAGTACTTC. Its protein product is CASSLGQSYEQYF.

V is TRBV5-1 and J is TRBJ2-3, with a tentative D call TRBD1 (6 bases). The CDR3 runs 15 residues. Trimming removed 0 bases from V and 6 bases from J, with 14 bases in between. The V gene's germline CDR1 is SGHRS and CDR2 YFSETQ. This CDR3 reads CASSLGGTPSDTQYF. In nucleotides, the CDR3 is TGCGCCAGCAGCTTGGGAGGGACACCCTCTGATACGCAGTATTTT.

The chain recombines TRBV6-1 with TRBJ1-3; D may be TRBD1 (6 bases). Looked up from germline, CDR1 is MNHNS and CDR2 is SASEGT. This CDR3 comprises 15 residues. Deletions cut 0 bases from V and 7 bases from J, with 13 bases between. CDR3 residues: CASSEAYRVSNTIYF. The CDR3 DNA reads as TGTGCCAGCAGTGAAGCGTACAGGGTTTCCAACACCATATATTTT.

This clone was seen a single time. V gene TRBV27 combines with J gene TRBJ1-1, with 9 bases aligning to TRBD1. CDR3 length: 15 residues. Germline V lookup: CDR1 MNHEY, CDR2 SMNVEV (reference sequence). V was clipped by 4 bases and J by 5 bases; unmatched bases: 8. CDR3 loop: CASSYRGPGGTEAFF. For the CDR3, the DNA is TGTGCCAGCAGTTACAGGGGGCCAGGAGGAACTGAAGCTTTCTTT.

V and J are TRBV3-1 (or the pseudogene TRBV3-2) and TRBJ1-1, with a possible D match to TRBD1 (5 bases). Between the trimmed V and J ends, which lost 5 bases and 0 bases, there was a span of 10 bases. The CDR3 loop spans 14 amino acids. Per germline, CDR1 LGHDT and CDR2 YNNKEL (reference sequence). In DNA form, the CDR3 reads TGTGCCAGCAGCTCCGACAGTTTGAACACTGAAGCTTTCTTT. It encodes CASSSDSLNTEAFF.

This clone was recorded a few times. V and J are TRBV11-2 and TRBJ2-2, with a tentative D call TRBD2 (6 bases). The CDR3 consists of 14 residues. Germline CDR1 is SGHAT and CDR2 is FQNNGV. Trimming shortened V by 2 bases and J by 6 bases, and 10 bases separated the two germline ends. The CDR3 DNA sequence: TGTGCCAGCAGCTTAATTAGGGAGGCCGGGGAGCTGTTTTTT. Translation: CASSLIREAGELFF. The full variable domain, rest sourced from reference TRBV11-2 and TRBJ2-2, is EAGVAQSPRYKIIEKRQSVAFWCNPISGHATLYWYQQILGQGPKLLIQFQNNGVVDDSQLPKDRFSAERLKGVDSTLKIQPAKLEDSAVYLCASSLIREAGELFFGEGSRLTVL.

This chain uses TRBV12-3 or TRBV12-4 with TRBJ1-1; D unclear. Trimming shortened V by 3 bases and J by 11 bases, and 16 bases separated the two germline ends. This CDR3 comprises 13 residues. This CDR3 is CASSFNHLALAFF. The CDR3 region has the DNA TGTGCCAGCAGTTTTAATCACCTGGCCCTGGCTTTCTTT.

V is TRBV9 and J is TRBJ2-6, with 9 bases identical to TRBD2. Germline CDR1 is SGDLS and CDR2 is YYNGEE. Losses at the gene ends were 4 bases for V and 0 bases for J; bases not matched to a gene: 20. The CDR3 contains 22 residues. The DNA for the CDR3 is TGTGCCAGCAGCCCTAGGGGAACTCGCGGGGGGGATGACCTCTCTGGGGCCAACGTCCTGACTTTC. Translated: CASSPRGTRGGDDLSGANVLTF.

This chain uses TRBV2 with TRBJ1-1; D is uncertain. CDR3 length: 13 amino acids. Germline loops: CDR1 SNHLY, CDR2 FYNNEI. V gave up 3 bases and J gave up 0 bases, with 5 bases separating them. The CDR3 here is CASSDELNTEAFF. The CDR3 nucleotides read TGTGCCAGCAGTGATGAGTTGAACACTGAAGCTTTCTTT.

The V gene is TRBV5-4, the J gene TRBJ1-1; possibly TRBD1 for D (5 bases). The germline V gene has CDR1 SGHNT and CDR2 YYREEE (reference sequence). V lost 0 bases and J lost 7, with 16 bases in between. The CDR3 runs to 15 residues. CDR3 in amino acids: CASSLEQGRLNEAFF. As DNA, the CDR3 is TGTGCCAGCAGCTTGGAGCAGGGAAGGCTTAATGAAGCTTTCTTT.

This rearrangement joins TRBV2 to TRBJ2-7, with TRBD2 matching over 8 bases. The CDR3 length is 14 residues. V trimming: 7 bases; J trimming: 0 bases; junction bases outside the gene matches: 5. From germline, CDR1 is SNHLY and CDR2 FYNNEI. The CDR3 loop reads CASTRTSRSYEQYF. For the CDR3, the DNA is TGTGCCAGCACCAGGACTAGCCGCTCCTACGAGCAGTACTTC.

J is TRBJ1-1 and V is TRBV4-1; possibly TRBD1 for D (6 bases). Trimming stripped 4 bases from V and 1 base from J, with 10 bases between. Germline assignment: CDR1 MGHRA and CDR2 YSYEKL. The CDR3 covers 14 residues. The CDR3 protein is CASSLTTGNTEAFF. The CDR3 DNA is TGCGCCAGCAGCCTTACGACAGGGAACACTGAAGCTTTCTTT.

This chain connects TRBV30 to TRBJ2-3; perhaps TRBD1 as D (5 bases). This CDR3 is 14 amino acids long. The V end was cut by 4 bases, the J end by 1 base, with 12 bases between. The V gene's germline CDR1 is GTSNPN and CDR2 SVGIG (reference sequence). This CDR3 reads CAWNPGARTDTQYF. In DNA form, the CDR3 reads TGTGCCTGGAATCCTGGGGCCCGCACAGATACGCAGTATTTT. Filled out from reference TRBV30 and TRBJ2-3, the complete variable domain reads SQTIHQWPATLVQPVGSPLSLECTVEGTSNPNLYWYRQAAGRGLQLLFYSVGIGQISSEVPQNLSASRPQDRQFILSSKKLLLSDSGFYLCAWNPGARTDTQYFGPGTRLTVL.

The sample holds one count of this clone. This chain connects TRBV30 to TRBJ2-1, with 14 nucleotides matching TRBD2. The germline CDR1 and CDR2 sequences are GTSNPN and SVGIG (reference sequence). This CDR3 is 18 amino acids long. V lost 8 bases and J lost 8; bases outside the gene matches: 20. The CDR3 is CALAIFGLAGGATYEQFF. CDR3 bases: TGTGCCCTGGCCATATTTGGACTAGCGGGGGGTGCAACGTATGAGCAGTTCTTC.

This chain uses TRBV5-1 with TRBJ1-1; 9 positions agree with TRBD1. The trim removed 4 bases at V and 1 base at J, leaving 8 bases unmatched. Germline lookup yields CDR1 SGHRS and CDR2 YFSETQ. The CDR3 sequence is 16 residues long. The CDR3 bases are TGCGCCAGCAGCCTAAACAGGGGGCAAGGGAACACTGAAGCTTTCTTT. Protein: CASSLNRGQGNTEAFF.

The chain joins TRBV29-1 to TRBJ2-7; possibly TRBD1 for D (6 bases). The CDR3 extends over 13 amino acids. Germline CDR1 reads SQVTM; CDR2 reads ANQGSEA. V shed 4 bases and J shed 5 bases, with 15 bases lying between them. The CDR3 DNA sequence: TGCAGCGTTGCCCGAACAGGGCGGAACGAGCAGTACTTC. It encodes CSVARTGRNEQYF.

The CDR3 is CASSFEDSVNEKLFF. Written as DNA, the CDR3 is TGTGCCAGCAGCTTCGAGGACAGCGTTAATGAAAAACTGTTTTTT. This chain links TRBV5-4 with TRBJ1-4; a weak D match, TRBD1 (6 bases). CDR3 length: 15 amino acids. With 2 bases removed from V and 4 bases from J, the gap between germline ends came to 12 bases. The germline V gene has CDR1 SGHNT and CDR2 YYREEE (reference sequence).

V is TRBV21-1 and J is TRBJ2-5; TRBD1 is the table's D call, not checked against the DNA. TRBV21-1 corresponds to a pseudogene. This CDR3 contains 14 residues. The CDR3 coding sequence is TGTGCCAGCACCTCGGACAGGGGGCTTGAGACCCAGTACTTC. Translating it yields CASTSDRGLETQYF.

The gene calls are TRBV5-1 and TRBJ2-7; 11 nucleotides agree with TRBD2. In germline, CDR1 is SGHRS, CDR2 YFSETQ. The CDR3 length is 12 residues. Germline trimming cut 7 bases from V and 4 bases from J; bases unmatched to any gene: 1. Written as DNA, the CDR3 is TGCGCCAGCGGGACTAGCGGATACGAGCAGTACTTC. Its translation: CASGTSGYEQYF.

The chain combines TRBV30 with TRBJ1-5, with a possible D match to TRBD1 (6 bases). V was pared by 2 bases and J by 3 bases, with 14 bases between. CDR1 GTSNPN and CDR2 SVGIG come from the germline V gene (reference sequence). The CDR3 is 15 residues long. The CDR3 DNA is TGTGCCTGGAGTTCGGACAGAGCTTTCAATCAGCCCCAGCATTTT. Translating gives CAWSSDRAFNQPQHF.

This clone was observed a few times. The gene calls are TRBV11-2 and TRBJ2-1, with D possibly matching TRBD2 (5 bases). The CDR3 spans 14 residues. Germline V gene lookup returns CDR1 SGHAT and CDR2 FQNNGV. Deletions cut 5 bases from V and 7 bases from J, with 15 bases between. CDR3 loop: CASSPTRGSNEQFF. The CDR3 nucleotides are TGTGCCAGCAGCCCGACTCGGGGTTCAAATGAGCAGTTCTTC.

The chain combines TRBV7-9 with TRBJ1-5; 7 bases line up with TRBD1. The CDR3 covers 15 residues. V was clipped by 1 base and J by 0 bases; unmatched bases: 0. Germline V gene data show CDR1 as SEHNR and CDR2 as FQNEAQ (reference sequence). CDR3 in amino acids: CASSLGDSSNQPQHF. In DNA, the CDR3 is TGTGCCAGCAGCTTAGGGGACAGTAGCAATCAGCCCCAGCATTTT.

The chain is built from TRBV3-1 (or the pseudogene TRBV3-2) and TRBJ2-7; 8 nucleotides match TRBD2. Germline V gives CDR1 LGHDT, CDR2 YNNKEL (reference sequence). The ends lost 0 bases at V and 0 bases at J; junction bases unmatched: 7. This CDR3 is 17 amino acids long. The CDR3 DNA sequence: TGTGCCAGCAGCCAAGAATGGTCCAGCGGGGGCTCCTACGAGCAGTACTTC. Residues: CASSQEWSSGGSYEQYF.

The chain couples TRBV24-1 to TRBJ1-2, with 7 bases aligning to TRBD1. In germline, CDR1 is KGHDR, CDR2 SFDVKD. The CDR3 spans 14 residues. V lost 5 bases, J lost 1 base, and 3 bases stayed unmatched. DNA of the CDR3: TGTGCCACCAGTGGGGACAGTCATAACTATGGCTACACCTTC. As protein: CATSGDSHNYGYTF.